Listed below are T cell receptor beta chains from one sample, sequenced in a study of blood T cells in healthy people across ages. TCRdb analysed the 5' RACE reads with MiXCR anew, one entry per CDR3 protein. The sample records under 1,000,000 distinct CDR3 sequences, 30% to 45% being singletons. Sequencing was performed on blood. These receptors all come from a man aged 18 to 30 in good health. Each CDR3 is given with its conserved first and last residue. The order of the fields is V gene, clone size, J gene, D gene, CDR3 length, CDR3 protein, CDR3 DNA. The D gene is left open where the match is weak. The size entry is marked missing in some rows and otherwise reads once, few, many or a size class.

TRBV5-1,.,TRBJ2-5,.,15,CASHYTPGSQETQYF,TGCGCCAGCCACTATACCCCGGGGTCTCAAGAGACCCAGTACTTC
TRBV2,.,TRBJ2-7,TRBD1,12,CASTDRVYEQYF,TGTGCCAGCACGGACAGGGTCTACGAGCAGTACTTC
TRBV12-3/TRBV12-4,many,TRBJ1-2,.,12,CASREGNYGYTF,TGTGCCAGCAGGGAGGGGAACTATGGCTACACCTTC
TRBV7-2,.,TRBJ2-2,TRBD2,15,CASSLEAGGFGELFF,TGTGCCAGCAGCTTAGAGGCCGGGGGGTTCGGGGAGCTGTTTTTT
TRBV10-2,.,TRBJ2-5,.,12,CASSEAQLEQYF,TGCGCCAGCAGTGAGGCACAACTGGAGCAGTACTTC
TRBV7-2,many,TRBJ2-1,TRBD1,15,CASSPNDRGLYEQFF,TGTGCCAGCAGTCCCAACGACAGGGGTTTGTATGAGCAGTTCTTC
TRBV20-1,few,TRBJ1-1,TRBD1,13,CSAMGTANTEAFF,TGCAGTGCTATGGGGACAGCGAACACTGAAGCTTTCTTT
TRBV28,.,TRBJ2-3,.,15,CASSLEPQGPPGQYF,TGTGCCAGCAGTTTAGAGCCGCAAGGGCCCCCGGGGCAGTATTTT
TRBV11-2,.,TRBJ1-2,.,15,CASRFTGKGPSGYTF,TGTGCCAGCAGATTTACAGGGAAAGGTCCTAGCGGCTACACCTTC
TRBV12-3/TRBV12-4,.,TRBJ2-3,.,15,CASSRGTPHTDMQYF,TGTGCCAGCAGTCGAGGGACACCTCACACAGATATGCAGTATTTT
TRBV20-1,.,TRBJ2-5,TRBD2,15,CSARATSGGSETQYF,TGCAGTGCTAGAGCTACTAGCGGGGGGTCAGAGACCCAGTACTTC
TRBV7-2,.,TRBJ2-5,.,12,CASSQSRETQYF,TGTGCCAGCAGCCAGTCCCGAGAGACCCAGTACTTC
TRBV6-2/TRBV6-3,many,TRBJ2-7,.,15,CASTGRVGGTDEQYF,TGTGCCAGCACAGGGCGCGTGGGAGGCACGGACGAGCAGTACTTC
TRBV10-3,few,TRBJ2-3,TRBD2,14,CAGRGGRGTDTQYF,TGTGCCGGACGGGGGGGCAGGGGCACAGATACGCAGTATTTT
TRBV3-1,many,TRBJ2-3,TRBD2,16,CASSPGDSGYTDTQYF,TGTGCCAGCAGCCCCGGTGATAGCGGGTACACAGATACGCAGTATTTT
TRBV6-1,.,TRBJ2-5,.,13,CASNTRAFNEQYF,TGTGCCAGCAACACAAGGGCCTTTAATGAGCAGTACTTC
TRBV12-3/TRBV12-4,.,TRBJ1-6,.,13,CASSFRAISPLHF,TGTGCCAGCAGTTTTCGGGCAATTTCACCCCTCCACTTT
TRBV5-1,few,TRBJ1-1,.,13,CASRPNSRTEAFF,TGCGCCAGCAGACCAAATTCAAGGACTGAAGCTTTCTTT
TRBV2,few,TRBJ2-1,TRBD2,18,CARTRTSGGSLSYNEQFF,TGTGCCAGGACCAGGACTAGCGGGGGGTCCCTCTCCTACAATGAGCAGTTCTTC
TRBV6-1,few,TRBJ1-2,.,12,CASRVEDYGYTF,TGTGCCAGCAGGGTCGAAGACTATGGCTACACCTTC
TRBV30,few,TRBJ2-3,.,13,CAWTLGGTDTQYF,TGTGCCTGGACCCTAGGGGGCACAGATACGCAGTATTTT
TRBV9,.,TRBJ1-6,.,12,CASSNEFKPLHF,TGTGCCAGCAGCAATGAATTCAAACCCCTCCACTTT
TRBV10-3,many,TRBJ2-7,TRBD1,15,CAISEPPQGAHEQYF,TGTGCCATCAGTGAGCCCCCACAGGGGGCCCACGAGCAGTACTTC
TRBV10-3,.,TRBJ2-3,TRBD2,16,CAIGAGTSGGGDTQYF,TGTGCCATCGGCGCCGGGACTAGCGGGGGTGGAGATACGCAGTATTTT
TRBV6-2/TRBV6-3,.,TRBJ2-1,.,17,CASNSNKGRPSYNEQFF,TGTGCCAGCAACTCTAACAAAGGGAGGCCCTCCTACAATGAGCAGTTCTTC
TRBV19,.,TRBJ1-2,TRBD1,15,CASRPPDRANYGYTF,TGTGCCAGTAGACCCCCGGACAGGGCGAACTATGGCTACACCTTC
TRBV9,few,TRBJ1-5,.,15,CASSADDGLDGPQHF,TGTGCCAGCAGCGCCGACGACGGACTAGATGGGCCCCAGCATTTT
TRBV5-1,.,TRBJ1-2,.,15,CASSLAEGGAYGYTF,TGCGCCAGCAGCTTGGCGGAGGGGGGAGCATATGGCTACACCTTC
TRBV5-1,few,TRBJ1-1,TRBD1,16,CASSPGQVYEGTEAFF,TGCGCCAGCAGTCCAGGACAGGTATACGAGGGCACTGAAGCTTTCTTT
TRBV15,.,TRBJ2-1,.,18,CATSIETLAERYYNEQFF,TGTGCCACCAGCATAGAAACCCTTGCGGAGCGGTACTACAATGAGCAGTTCTTC
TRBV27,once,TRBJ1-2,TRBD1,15,CASSTGQRPNYGYTF,TGTGCCAGCAGTACGGGACAGCGACCTAACTATGGCTACACCTTC
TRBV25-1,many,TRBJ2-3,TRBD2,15,CASSRTSGGTDTQYF,TGTGCCAGCAGCAGGACTAGCGGGGGTACAGATACGCAGTATTTT
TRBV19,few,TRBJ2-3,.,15,CASSSGRVDTDTQYF,TGTGCCAGTAGTTCCGGTCGGGTAGACACAGATACGCAGTATTTT
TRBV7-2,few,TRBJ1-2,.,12,CASSLGIYGYTF,TGTGCCAGCAGCCTCGGGATTTATGGCTACACCTTC
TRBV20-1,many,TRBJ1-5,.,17,CSAIRGGALEYNQPQHF,TGCAGTGCGATTCGGGGGGGGGCCCTAGAATACAATCAGCCCCAGCATTTT
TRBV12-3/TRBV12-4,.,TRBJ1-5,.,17,CASSLGGRTVGNQPQHF,TGTGCCAGCAGTTTAGGGGGGCGGACAGTGGGTAATCAGCCCCAGCATTTT
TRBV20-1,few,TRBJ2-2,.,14,CSARSGMRAGELFF,TGCAGTGCTAGATCAGGGATGAGGGCCGGGGAGCTGTTTTTT
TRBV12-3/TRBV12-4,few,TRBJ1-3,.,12,CASRGSGNTIYF,TGTGCCAGCAGGGGTTCTGGAAACACCATATATTTT
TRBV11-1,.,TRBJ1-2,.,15,CASSLTDKENYGYTF,TGTGCCAGCAGCCTAACCGACAAGGAGAACTATGGCTACACCTTC
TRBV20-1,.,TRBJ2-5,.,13,CSARLTASETQYF,TGCAGTGCTAGGCTGACAGCCTCAGAGACCCAGTACTTC
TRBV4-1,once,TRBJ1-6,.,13,CASSQNAGKTPHF,TGCGCCAGCAGCCAAAATGCGGGGAAGACCCCCCACTTT
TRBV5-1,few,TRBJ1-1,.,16,CASDVTGGEGNTEAFF,TGCGCCAGCGACGTAACAGGAGGCGAGGGGAACACTGAAGCTTTCTTT
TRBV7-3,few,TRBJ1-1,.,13,CASSSGTNTEAFF,TGTGCCAGCAGTTCGGGAACTAACACTGAAGCTTTCTTT
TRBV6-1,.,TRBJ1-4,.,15,CASSASFSTNEKLFF,TGTGCCAGCAGTGCCTCTTTTTCCACTAATGAAAAACTGTTTTTT